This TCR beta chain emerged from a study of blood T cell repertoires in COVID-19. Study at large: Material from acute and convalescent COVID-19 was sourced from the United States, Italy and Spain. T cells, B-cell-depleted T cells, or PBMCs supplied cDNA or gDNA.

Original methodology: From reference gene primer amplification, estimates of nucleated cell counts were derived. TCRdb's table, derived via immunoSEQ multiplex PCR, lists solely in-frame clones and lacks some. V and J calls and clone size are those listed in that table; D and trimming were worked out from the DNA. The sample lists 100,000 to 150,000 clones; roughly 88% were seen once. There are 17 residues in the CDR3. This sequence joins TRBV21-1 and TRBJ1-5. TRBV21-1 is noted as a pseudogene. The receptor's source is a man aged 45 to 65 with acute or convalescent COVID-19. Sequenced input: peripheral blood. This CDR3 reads CASSKALRVVGNQPQHF. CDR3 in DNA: TGTGCCAGCAGCAAAGCGCTACGAGTCGTGGGCAATCAGCCCCAGCATTTT.